Sequencing of this T cell receptor (beta chain) was carried out in a study of T cells after posttransplantation cyclophosphamide. V was pared by 4 bases and J by 4 bases, with 9 bases of the junction left unmatched. Germline assignment: CDR1 ENHRY and CDR2 SYGVKD. The length of the CDR3 is 15 residues. Methotrexate plus calcineurin inhibitor accompanied controls' myeloablative marrow transplants; sampling was 1 year later. Only in-frame clones appear in the TCRdb table, and some are missing; sequencing was by immunoSEQ multiplex PCR. Here the sample spans 15,000 to 20,000 clones, 65% to 85% being singletons. Broader study findings: TRB clonality was highly associated with recipient CMV seropositivity and reactivation. Tissue-infiltrating T cells from skin or gut overlapped little with blood T cells. Later blood repertoires were often dominated by clones from the donor CD8+ memory compartment.

Concerning this clone: No antigen is known for it.

This clonotype was obtained from a male patient aged 30 to 39 who received an allogeneic stem cell transplant from an unrelated donor, was CMV-positive, and had acute and chronic GVHD. A share of the T cells may be of graft donor origin. The rearrangement joins TRBV10-3 to TRBJ1-2; TRBD1 aligns across 7 bases. Material: PBMCs, obtained 441 days after allogeneic stem cell transplant with calcineurin inhibitor and methotrexate. CDR3 nucleotides: TGTGCCATCAGTGCCACGACAGGGAGGACCTATGGCTACACCTTC. Its translation: CAISATTGRTYGYTF.